The 11 T cell receptor beta chains reported below all come from one sample, sequenced in a study of blood T cell repertoires in COVID-19. Data came from immunoSEQ multiplex PCR; TCRdb stores just in-frame clones and leaves some out. This table has 350,000 to 500,000 clones, roughly 84% appearing once. The specimen was PBMCs or T cells enriched from blood (not recorded which). The receptors here all came from a woman aged 18-29 years who had been exposed to COVID-19.

The CDR3, as DNA: TGTGCCAGCAGGAATAGCGGGAGTTACCACGAGCAGTACTTC. As protein: CASRNSGSYHEQYF. This sequence joins TRBV6-5 and TRBJ2-7; 9 positions agree with TRBD2. Germline CDR1 MNHEY, CDR2 SVGAGI. CDR3 length equals 14 residues. The trim removed 6 bases at V and 5 bases at J, leaving 8 bases unmatched.

The V gene is TRBV2, the J gene TRBJ1-1, with D unclear. Trimming removed 8 bases from V and 1 base from J, with 11 bases in between. In germline, CDR1 is SNHLY, CDR2 FYNNEI. This CDR3 contains 13 residues. CDR3 in DNA: TGTGCCAGCGGGAGGGTGCCGAACACTGAAGCTTTCTTT. Encoded protein: CASGRVPNTEAFF.

This CDR3 is CASSQRRRSQNTEAFF. CDR3 in DNA: TGTGCCAGCAGCCAACGACGGCGTAGCCAGAACACTGAAGCTTTCTTT. The chain carries TRBV13 and TRBJ1-1; D unresolved. Looked up from germline, CDR1 is PRHDT and CDR2 is FYEKMQ (reference sequence). The V end lost 5 bases, the J end lost 1 base, and 17 bases lay between the germline ends. The CDR3 is made up of 16 amino acids.

The chain has TRBV10-3 and TRBJ2-5; the D is unclear. Germline CDR1 reads ENHRY; CDR2 reads SYGVKD. Trimming shortened V by 6 bases and J by 2 bases, and 10 bases separated the two germline ends. The CDR3 runs to 13 residues. The CDR3 DNA reads TGTGCCATCAGCACGACAACGCAAGAGACCCAGTACTTC. Protein product: CAISTTTQETQYF.

V and J are TRBV11-1 and TRBJ2-4, with D possibly matching TRBD1 (6 bases). V was trimmed by 5 bases and J by 0 bases, leaving 14 bases between them. The germline V gene encodes CDR1 SGHAT and CDR2 FQDESV (reference sequence). This CDR3 region has 16 residues. The CDR3 spells CASSPGQLLAKNIQYF. The CDR3 coding sequence is TGTGCCAGCAGCCCCGGACAGCTACTAGCCAAAAACATTCAGTACTTC.

This chain connects TRBV20-1 to TRBJ2-1; no clear D gene. V lost 5 bases and J 13 bases, leaving 12 bases between the germline ends. Germline V gives CDR1 DFQATT, CDR2 SNEGSKA (reference sequence). CDR3 length: 10 amino acids. The CDR3 loop reads CSAGELSQFF. The DNA for the CDR3 is TGCAGTGCTGGTGAGCTTAGTCAGTTCTTC.

V usage is TRBV5-4 and J usage is TRBJ1-1; 10 positions match TRBD1. V was clipped by 0 bases and J by 4 bases; unmatched bases: 3. Germline V gene data show CDR1 as SGHNT and CDR2 as YYREEE (reference sequence). This CDR3 has 15 residues. Here the CDR3 reads CASSLGGQGSTEAFF. DNA for the CDR3: TGTGCCAGCAGCTTGGGGGGACAGGGGAGCACTGAAGCTTTCTTT.

V gene TRBV3-1 (or the pseudogene TRBV3-2) combines with J gene TRBJ1-4; D gene ambiguous. The CDR3 consists of 12 residues. Germline V gives CDR1 LGHDT, CDR2 YNNKEL (reference sequence). V lost 1 base and J lost 10, with 7 bases in between. CDR3 loop: CASSQAQLKLFF. Written as DNA, the CDR3 is TGTGCCAGCAGCCAAGCACAGCTAAAACTGTTTTTT.

The V gene is TRBV5-1, the J gene TRBJ2-7; D gene unclear. From germline, CDR1 is SGHRS and CDR2 YFSETQ. The CDR3 is 14 amino acids. Between the trimmed V and J ends, which lost 1 base and 5 bases, there was a span of 13 bases. DNA for the CDR3: TGCGCCAGCAGCTTGATGGCGGATCTGGACGAGCAGTACTTC. Its protein product is CASSLMADLDEQYF.

V gene TRBV19 combines with J gene TRBJ1-2; 8 bases align to TRBD1. This CDR3 is 12 amino acids long. Per germline, CDR1 LNHDA and CDR2 SQIVND (reference sequence). The ends lost 9 bases at V and 8 bases at J; junction bases unmatched: 8. The CDR3 DNA follows: TGTGCCAGCTCCCAGGGGGCATTGGGCTACACCTTC. Its translation: CASSQGALGYTF.

The chain recombines TRBV28 with TRBJ1-1, with TRBD1 matching over 11 bases. CDR3 length equals 15 residues. Germline trimming cut 5 bases from V and 4 bases from J; bases unmatched to any gene: 6. Germline lookup yields CDR1 MDHEN and CDR2 SYDVKM. The CDR3 reads CASSQAGTGGTEAFF. CDR3 DNA sequence: TGTGCCAGCAGTCAAGCCGGGACAGGGGGCACTGAAGCTTTCTTT.